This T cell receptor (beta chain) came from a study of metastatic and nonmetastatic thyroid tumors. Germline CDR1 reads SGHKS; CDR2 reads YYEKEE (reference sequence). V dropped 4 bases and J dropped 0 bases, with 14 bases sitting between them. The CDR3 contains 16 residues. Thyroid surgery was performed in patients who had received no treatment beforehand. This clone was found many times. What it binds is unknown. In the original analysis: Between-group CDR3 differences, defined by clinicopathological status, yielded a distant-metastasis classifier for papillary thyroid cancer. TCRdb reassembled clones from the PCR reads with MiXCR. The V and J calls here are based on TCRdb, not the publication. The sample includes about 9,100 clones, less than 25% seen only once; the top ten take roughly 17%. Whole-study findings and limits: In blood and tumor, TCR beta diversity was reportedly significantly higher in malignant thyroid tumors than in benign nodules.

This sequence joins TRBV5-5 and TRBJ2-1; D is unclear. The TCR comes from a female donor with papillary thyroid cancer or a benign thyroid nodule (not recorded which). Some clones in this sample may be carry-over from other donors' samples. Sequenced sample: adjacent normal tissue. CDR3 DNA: TGTGCCAGCAGCGGGCAATCGGCGAGCTCCTACAATGAGCAGTTCTTC. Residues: CASSGQSASSYNEQFF.